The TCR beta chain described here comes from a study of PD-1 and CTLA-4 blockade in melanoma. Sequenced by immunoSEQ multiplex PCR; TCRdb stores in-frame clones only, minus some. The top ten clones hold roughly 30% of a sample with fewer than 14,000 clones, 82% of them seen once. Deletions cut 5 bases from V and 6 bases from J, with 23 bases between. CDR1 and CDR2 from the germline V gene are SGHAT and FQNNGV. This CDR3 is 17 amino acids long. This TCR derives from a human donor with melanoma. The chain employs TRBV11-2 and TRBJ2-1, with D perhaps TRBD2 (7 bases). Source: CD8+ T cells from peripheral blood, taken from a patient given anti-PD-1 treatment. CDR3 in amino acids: CASSHTNGGARGNEQFF. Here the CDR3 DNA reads TGTGCCAGCAGCCATACCAATGGGGGGGCCCGAGGCAATGAGCAGTTCTTC.